This T cell receptor beta chain was captured in a study of CD8+ T cells in alopecia areata. Looking at the study overall: At a dose of 5 to 10 mg twice daily, oral tofacitinib was given to treated patients.

Regarding this clone: Its cognate antigen is unknown. This is likely an artifact of a read error, given a far larger clone one base away.

Germline values: CDR1 SGHDT, CDR2 YYEEEE. Between the trimmed V and J ends, which lost 2 bases and 0 bases, there was a span of 8 bases. CDR3 length equals 14 residues. The study, taken as a whole, reports: Higher clonality and more expanded CD8+ clones appeared in lesional than normal scalp.

RNA was extracted and reverse transcribed into cDNA as the sequencing template. Repertoires were generated with immunoSEQ multiplex PCR, while TCRdb's copy carries only in-frame clones and drops some. The sample lists 170,000 or so clones; about 53% were seen once. Treatment of the sample: oral pan-JAK inhibitor, 5-10 mg twice daily. This chain joins TRBV5-6 and TRBJ1-1, with D perhaps matching TRBD1 (6 bases). Here the sequenced sample was CD8+ T cells sorted from blood, taken at week 24, from a patient treated with tofacitinib. This sequence originates from a human donor with alopecia areata. The CDR3 sequence: CASSFGQLNTEAFF. The CDR3 DNA reads as TGTGCCAGCAGCTTCGGACAGTTGAACACTGAAGCTTTCTTT.